These 30 T cell receptor beta chains were sequenced from one sample in a study of shared clonotypes between healthy human individuals. The protocol was immunoSEQ multiplex PCR, while the TCRdb copy is restricted to in-frame clones and leaves out a portion. This table has 1,500,000 or so clones, roughly 96% appearing once. The sample was naive CD4+ T cells sorted from blood. The subset here: CD45RA+ positively selected. These receptors all come from a man between 25 and 39 years old in good health.

As concerns this clone: The identical CDR3 is also encoded by other nucleotide sequences in the sample. The chain joins TRBV7-9 to TRBJ2-2; no clear D. CDR3 length equals 12 residues. V lost 1 base to trimming and J lost 5 bases, with 2 bases between them. CDR1 and CDR2 (germline): SEHNR, FQNEAQ (reference sequence). The CDR3 reads CASSLGTGELFF. As DNA, the CDR3 is TGTGCCAGCAGCTTAGGAACCGGGGAGCTGTTTTTT.

J is TRBJ2-5 and V is TRBV9; TRBD2 matches at 9 bases. V shed 4 bases and J 3 bases; nucleotides not matched to a gene: 16. The CDR3 has 18 amino acids. CDR1 and CDR2 (germline): SGDLS, YYNGEE. The CDR3 DNA is TGTGCCAGCAGCAAGAGGGGGGCTAGCGGGATCTCCGAAGAGACCCAGTACTTC. This gives the protein CASSKRGASGISEETQYF.

The chain couples TRBV7-8 to TRBJ1-1; D is undetermined. Germline V CDR1 and CDR2: SGHVS, FQNEAQ. V lost 1 base, J lost 3 bases, and 9 bases lay in between. CDR3 size: 14 residues. For the CDR3, the DNA is TGTGCCAGCAGCTTAGGGCGGGGAGACACTGAAGCTTTCTTT. Translating it yields CASSLGRGDTEAFF.

V gene TRBV9 combines with J gene TRBJ2-1, with D maybe TRBD1 (6 bases). The V end was cut by 2 bases, the J end by 2 bases, with 11 bases between. The length of the CDR3 is 15 residues. Germline-derived CDR1 and CDR2 are SGDLS and YYNGEE. DNA for the CDR3: TGTGCCAGCAGCGTTCGACAGGACGCCTACAATGAGCAGTTCTTC. It codes for CASSVRQDAYNEQFF.

The V call is TRBV5-1, the J call TRBJ2-5; 15 bases fit TRBD2. CDR1 is SGHRS and CDR2 is YFSETQ in the germline V gene. V lost 4 bases and J lost 4; bases outside the gene matches: 8. The CDR3 has 17 residues. The CDR3: CASSRTSGRALGETQYF. The CDR3 region has the DNA TGCGCCAGCAGCCGGACTAGCGGGAGGGCCCTCGGAGAGACCCAGTACTTC. Full variable domain (remainder filled in from reference TRBV5-1 and TRBJ2-5): KAGVTQTPRYLIKTRGQQVTLSCSPISGHRSVSWYQQTPGQGLQFLFEYFSETQRNKGNFPGRFSGRQFSNSRSEMNVSTLELGDSALYLCASSRTSGRALGETQYFGPGTRLLVL.

The chain carries TRBV6-6 and TRBJ2-1; maybe TRBD1 (6 bases). The CDR3 extends over 14 amino acids. Deletions cut 5 bases from V and 7 bases from J, with 15 bases between. Germline V gene data show CDR1 as MNHNY and CDR2 as SVGAGI (reference sequence). For the CDR3, the DNA is TGTGCCAGCAGTCGCTTATTACAGGGTAATGAGCAGTTCTTC. It specifies CASSRLLQGNEQFF.

This chain connects TRBV7-2 to TRBJ2-1; D uncertain. From germline, CDR1 is SGHTA and CDR2 FQGNSA. The V gene lost 10 bases and the J gene lost 10 bases, with 14 bases spanning the gap. The CDR3 consists of 11 residues. This chain's CDR3 is CANDSLGEQFF. The CDR3, as DNA: TGTGCCAACGACTCCCTGGGCGAGCAGTTCTTC.

The chain recombines TRBV4-1 with TRBJ1-5, with D hard to call. Trimming stripped 0 bases from V and 7 bases from J, with 10 bases between. This CDR3 has 14 residues. Germline CDR1 is MGHRA and CDR2 is YSYEKL. The DNA of the CDR3 is TGCGCCAGCAGCCAAGATTCGGGTTCCCAGCCCCAGCATTTT. Residues: CASSQDSGSQPQHF.

The chain recombines TRBV7-9 with TRBJ2-1; D uncertain. Trimming removed 1 base from V and 3 bases from J, with 10 bases in between. The CDR3 length is 15 residues. CDR1 is SEHNR, CDR2 FQNEAQ, per germline (reference sequence). CDR3 in DNA: TGTGCCAGCAGCTTAGGCGGAACCTACTACAATGAGCAGTTCTTC. This encodes CASSLGGTYYNEQFF.

The chain links TRBV7-3 to TRBJ2-3, with D possibly TRBD1 on 6 matching bases. This CDR3 spans 18 amino acids. Trimming pared 0 bases from V and 4 bases from J, leaving 20 bases between. CDR1 and CDR2 (germline): SGHTA, FQGTGA. Here the CDR3 DNA reads TGTGCCAGCAGCTTAACCTCCACCACAGGGTTGGGTTCAGATACGCAGTATTTT. It codes for CASSLTSTTGLGSDTQYF.

With regard to this clone: At the DNA level, this CDR3 is encoded by other sequences in the same sample as well. The rearrangement joins TRBV29-1 to TRBJ2-7; TRBD1 matches at 7 bases. The junction had 2 bases not matched to a gene; V was cut back by 6 bases and J by 0 bases. CDR1 is SQVTM and CDR2 is ANQGSEA in the germline V gene. The CDR3 contains 12 residues. The CDR3 loop reads CSVRTGSYEQYF. CDR3 DNA sequence: TGCAGCGTGCGGACAGGCTCCTACGAGCAGTACTTC.

This clone showed up just once. V gene TRBV6-1 combines with J gene TRBJ2-7; TRBD2 is a possible D gene (5 bases). Germline CDR1 is MNHNS and CDR2 is SASEGT. Trimming shortened V by 5 bases and J by 2 bases, and 16 bases separated the two germline ends. The CDR3 loop spans 15 amino acids. The CDR3 DNA reads as TGTGCCAGCAGTACCCACTGGCGGGCCACCTACGAGCAGTACTTC. Amino acids: CASSTHWRATYEQYF.

This chain uses TRBV29-1 with TRBJ1-2; 8 bases line up with TRBD1. There are 14 residues in the CDR3. Trimming at V came to 3 bases and at J to 5 bases, leaving 8 bases not matched to a gene. The germline gives CDR1 SQVTM, CDR2 ANQGSEA. CDR3 protein: CSVESQGAIYGYTF. In nucleotides, the CDR3 is TGCAGCGTTGAGAGTCAGGGGGCGATATATGGCTACACCTTC. The complete variable domain, with remaining parts taken from reference TRBV29-1 and TRBJ1-2, reads SAVISQKPSRDICQRGTSLTIQCQVDSQVTMMFWYRQQPGQSLTLIATANQGSEATYESGFVIDKFPISRPNLTFSTLTVSNMSPEDSSIYLCSVESQGAIYGYTFGSGTRLTVV.

This rearrangement joins TRBV5-8 to TRBJ1-1, with D tentatively TRBD1 (5 bases). The CDR3 spans 15 residues. The V end lost 2 bases, the J end lost 1 base, and 12 bases lay between the germline ends. Germline-derived CDR1 and CDR2 are SGHTS and YDEGEE. CDR3 residues: CASSFMGPRNTEAFF. In DNA form, the CDR3 reads TGTGCCAGCAGCTTTATGGGACCCAGGAACACTGAAGCTTTCTTT.

The chain uses TRBV28 and TRBJ2-4; weak D call: TRBD1 (7 bases). Deletions cut 3 bases from V and 6 bases from J, with 18 bases between. Germline CDR1 MDHEN, CDR2 SYDVKM. The CDR3 length is 16 residues. The CDR3 sequence is CASSLHQGGSRNIQYF. The CDR3 bases are TGTGCCAGCAGTTTGCATCAGGGGGGATCGAGAAACATTCAGTACTTC. The variable domain in full, completed from reference TRBV28 and TRBJ2-4, reads DVKVTQSSRYLVKRTGEKVFLECVQDMDHENMFWYRQDPGLGLRLIYFSYDVKMKEKGDIPEGYSVSREKKERFSLILESASTNQTSMYLCASSLHQGGSRNIQYFGAGTRLSVL.

About this clone: Other DNA sequences in this specimen translate into the identical CDR3. V gene TRBV2 combines with J gene TRBJ2-1; D unresolved. This CDR3 region has 14 residues. Germline V gives CDR1 SNHLY, CDR2 FYNNEI. Deletions cut 6 bases from V and 0 bases from J, with 9 bases between. CDR3 in amino acids: CASSGLSSYNEQFF. Here the CDR3 DNA reads TGTGCCAGCAGCGGGCTCAGCTCCTACAATGAGCAGTTCTTC.

The chain couples TRBV19 to TRBJ2-5; D tentatively fits TRBD1 or TRBD2 (6 bases each). CDR3 length: 14 residues. The V end lost 2 bases, the J end lost 5 bases, and 12 bases lay between the germline ends. Germline V gives CDR1 LNHDA, CDR2 SQIVND (reference sequence). CDR3 in amino acids: CASSIWGAPETQYF. The CDR3 DNA sequence: TGTGCCAGTAGTATATGGGGGGCACCGGAGACCCAGTACTTC. Combining the CDR3 with reference TRBV19 and TRBJ2-5 gives the whole variable domain DGGITQSPKYLFRKEGQNVTLSCEQNLNHDAMYWYRQDPGQGLRLIYYSQIVNDFQKGDIAEGYSVSREKKESFPLTVTSAQKNPTAFYLCASSIWGAPETQYFGPGTRLLVL.

This clone was seen just once. The chain uses TRBV7-6 and TRBJ2-1; 11 nucleotides match TRBD2. The CDR3 extends over 16 amino acids. V shed 7 bases and J 4 bases; nucleotides not matched to a gene: 9. The germline V gene has CDR1 SGHVS and CDR2 FNYEAQ. The CDR3 here is CASTPSGTSGYNEQFF. The CDR3 DNA reads as TGTGCCAGCACCCCGTCCGGGACTAGCGGATACAATGAGCAGTTCTTC.

The V gene is TRBV4-3, the J gene TRBJ1-2; D ambiguous. CDR3 size: 14 residues. Germline loops: CDR1 LGHNA, CDR2 YSLEER. The V end lost 3 bases, the J end lost 8 bases, and 16 bases lay between the germline ends. The CDR3 loop is CASSQVKGGHGYTF. In nucleotides, the CDR3 is TGCGCCAGCAGCCAGGTGAAGGGAGGGCACGGCTACACCTTC.

This clone was seen a handful of times. The V call is TRBV5-1, the J call TRBJ2-5, with D perhaps being TRBD1 or TRBD2 (7 bases each). The CDR3 spans 16 residues. Trimming took off 0 bases at V and 3 bases at J, with 15 bases between the two ends. Germline V CDR1 and CDR2: SGHRS, YFSETQ. The CDR3 is CASSLARGGREETQYF. For the CDR3, the DNA is TGCGCCAGCAGCTTGGCCAGGGGGGGGCGCGAAGAGACCCAGTACTTC.

The chain uses TRBV7-9 and TRBJ1-1; unclear D gene. CDR3 length equals 18 residues. The V gene's germline CDR1 is SEHNR and CDR2 FQNEAQ (reference sequence). V was shortened by 5 bases and J by 6 bases, with 28 bases between the two germline ends. The CDR3 here is CASSLNRPIFSERAEAFF. The CDR3 bases are TGTGCCAGCAGCCTCAATCGGCCTATCTTCTCCGAGCGGGCTGAAGCTTTCTTT.

This sequence joins TRBV29-1 and TRBJ1-2; D possibly corresponds to TRBD1 (6 bases). The CDR3 is made up of 12 amino acids. V was clipped by 5 bases and J by 5 bases, with 12 bases between them. CDR1 is SQVTM and CDR2 is ANQGSEA in the germline V gene. CDR3 nucleotide sequence: TGCAGCGTTTTAACAGGGCCTTATGGCTACACCTTC. Amino acids: CSVLTGPYGYTF. The full variable domain, rest sourced from reference TRBV29-1 and TRBJ1-2, is SAVISQKPSRDICQRGTSLTIQCQVDSQVTMMFWYRQQPGQSLTLIATANQGSEATYESGFVIDKFPISRPNLTFSTLTVSNMSPEDSSIYLCSVLTGPYGYTFGSGTRLTVV.

The chain couples TRBV18 to TRBJ1-1; tentative D call: TRBD1 (6 bases). The length of the CDR3 is 19 residues. V was shortened by 4 bases and J by 1 base, with 25 bases between the two germline ends. The germline V gene encodes CDR1 KGHSH and CDR2 LQKENI. The CDR3 DNA is TGTGCCAGCTCACTATTACAATCGATATTAGGACAGAAGAACACTGAAGCTTTCTTT. Its protein product is CASSLLQSILGQKNTEAFF.

The chain links TRBV7-8 to TRBJ2-5; tentative D call: TRBD2 (5 bases). V was clipped by 5 bases and J by 4 bases, with 14 bases between them. Looked up from germline, CDR1 is SGHVS and CDR2 is FQNEAQ. The CDR3 runs 14 residues. The CDR3 loop is CASSRGLTGETQYF. CDR3 sequence (DNA): TGTGCCAGCAGCCGCGGACTGACGGGAGAGACCCAGTACTTC.

This chain links TRBV25-1 with TRBJ2-7; D is unclear. V gave up 2 bases and J gave up 6 bases, with 14 bases separating them. The CDR3 consists of 14 residues. The germline V gene encodes CDR1 MGHDK and CDR2 SYGVNS. CDR3 amino acids: CASSELTPGTEQYF. The CDR3 DNA follows: TGTGCCAGCAGTGAACTAACTCCAGGAACCGAGCAGTACTTC.

The V and J genes are TRBV6-5 and TRBJ2-6; D uncertain. Trimming removed 0 bases at V and 4 bases at J, with 10 bases between. The CDR3 length is 16 residues. The V gene's germline CDR1 is MNHEY and CDR2 SVGAGI. DNA for the CDR3: TGTGCCAGCAGTTACTCTAATCCCCTCGGGGCCAACGTCCTGACTTTC. It codes for CASSYSNPLGANVLTF.

The chain combines TRBV10-3 with TRBJ2-7; the match to TRBD1 covers 7 bases. The CDR3 runs 15 residues. Germline lookup yields CDR1 ENHRY and CDR2 SYGVKD. Germline trimming cut 0 bases from V and 5 bases from J; bases unmatched to any gene: 7. The CDR3 sequence: CAISESRTGVHEQYF. Here the CDR3 DNA reads TGTGCCATCAGTGAGTCCCGGACAGGCGTCCACGAGCAGTACTTC.

The chain couples TRBV7-8 to TRBJ2-7, with D perhaps TRBD1 (7 bases). The germline CDR1 and CDR2 sequences are SGHVS and FQNEAQ. The ends were cut back, 3 bases at V and 3 bases at J, with 15 bases in the middle. This CDR3 is 15 amino acids long. The CDR3 here is CASSLGGQGGYEQYF. The CDR3 DNA follows: TGTGCCAGCAGCTTGGGTGGGCAGGGGGGCTACGAGCAGTACTTC.

The chain couples TRBV7-2 to TRBJ2-7; 13 bases fit TRBD2. The J segment lost 4 bases and the V segment lost 3 bases, leaving 3 bases of the junction unmatched. The CDR3 is 15 amino acids. Germline lookup yields CDR1 SGHTA and CDR2 FQGNSA. The CDR3, as DNA: TGTGCCAGCAGCTTTACTAGCGGGAGGGTTTACGAGCAGTACTTC. This translates into CASSFTSGRVYEQYF.

The J gene is TRBJ1-4, the V gene TRBV6-1; the D gene is possibly TRBD1 (5 bases). V lost 5 bases to trimming and J lost 8 bases, with 15 bases between them. CDR1 is MNHNS, CDR2 SASEGT, per germline. The CDR3 consists of 14 residues. CDR3 DNA sequence: TGTGCCAGCAGTCGGACAATTACGGGCGAAAAACTGTTTTTT. This encodes CASSRTITGEKLFF.